The 27 T cell receptor beta chains below were found in one sample sequenced in a study of cytomegalovirus exposure and HLA in healthy donors. The primer mix had 60 Vbeta and 13 Jbeta primers. Sequencing used immunoSEQ multiplex PCR; TCRdb keeps in-frame clones, though not all of them. The repertoire includes about 160,000 clones, over 70% of them detected once, and around 5% sits in the top ten. The source material was PBMCs. The receptors come from a man aged 30 to 45 in good health and CMV-seronegative.

The chain joins TRBV6-5 to TRBJ1-2, with TRBD1 as a possible D gene (5 bases). The germline V gene encodes CDR1 MNHEY and CDR2 SVGAGI. The CDR3 is 13 residues long. The V end was cut by 5 bases, the J end by 4 bases, with 11 bases between. The DNA for the CDR3 is TGTGCCAGCAGTCAGACAGATCTCTATGGCTACACCTTC. Protein product: CASSQTDLYGYTF.

V usage is TRBV29-1 and J usage is TRBJ2-5; TRBD1 agrees at 9 bases. Gene TRBJ2-7 matches the end of the DNA better, so the J call may be wrong. CDR3 length: 13 amino acids. Germline V gene lookup returns CDR1 SQVTM and CDR2 ANQGSEA. The CDR3 loop reads CSVRTGASYEQYF. The DNA for the CDR3 is TGCAGCGTTAGGACAGGGGCCTCCTACGAGCAGTACTTC.

A few counts support this clone. The CDR3 DNA follows: TGTGCCAGCAGCCAGGGACAGGGAGGTGAGCAGTTCTTC. Residues: CASSQGQGGEQFF. V gene TRBV6-5 combines with J gene TRBJ2-1; the match to TRBD1 covers 9 bases. The germline V gene encodes CDR1 MNHEY and CDR2 SVGAGI. This CDR3 is 13 amino acids long. V dropped 6 bases and J dropped 9; count of bases not matched to a gene: 6.

The chain is built from TRBV9 and TRBJ2-3; tentatively, D is TRBD2 (7 bases). The CDR3 sequence is 14 residues long. V was trimmed by 0 bases and J by 5 bases, leaving 10 bases between them. The V gene's germline CDR1 is SGDLS and CDR2 YYNGEE. CDR3 DNA sequence: TGTGCCAGCAGCGTAGCGGGGGGCTTAGATACGCAGTATTTT. Translation: CASSVAGGLDTQYF.

The chain joins TRBV5-6 to TRBJ1-2; possible D gene TRBD1, 5 bases. Trimming cost V 1 base and J 8 bases, with 18 bases left between them. Germline CDR1 and CDR2: SGHDT and YYEEEE. CDR3 size: 15 residues. The CDR3 DNA sequence: TGTGCCAGCAGCTTGTCGGTCAGGGTATTACAGGGCTACACCTTC. The encoded protein is CASSLSVRVLQGYTF.

J is TRBJ2-1 and V is TRBV6-6; TRBD1 is a possible D gene (6 bases). V lost 4 bases and J lost 10, with 17 bases in between. Germline CDR1 and CDR2: MNHNY and SVGAGI (reference sequence). The CDR3 length is 14 residues. The DNA for the CDR3 is TGTGCCAGCAGTTCCTATCTCCGGGACACCGAGCAGTTCTTC. This encodes CASSSYLRDTEQFF.

The V and J genes are TRBV15 and TRBJ2-3, with D perhaps matching TRBD2 (6 bases). CDR1 is LNHNV and CDR2 is YYDKDF in the germline V gene (reference sequence). Trimming cost V 0 bases and J 7 bases, with 23 bases left between them. This CDR3 comprises 18 residues. CDR3 amino acids: CATSRDGASEWDLHTQYF. The DNA of the CDR3 is TGTGCCACCAGCAGAGATGGGGCTAGCGAGTGGGATCTGCATACGCAGTATTTT.

V gene TRBV9 combines with J gene TRBJ2-3; 14 bases agree with TRBD2. This CDR3 region has 21 residues. J lost 3 bases, V lost 0 bases, and 15 bases had no gene match. Germline V gene sequence: CDR1 SGDLS, CDR2 YYNGEE. CDR3: CASSVETRPGTSGGRTDTQYF. As DNA, the CDR3 is TGTGCCAGCAGCGTAGAAACTCGGCCCGGGACTAGCGGGGGACGGACAGATACGCAGTATTTT.

The chain carries TRBV2 and TRBJ2-7, with D possibly matching TRBD2 (5 bases). The CDR3 runs to 13 residues. From germline, CDR1 is SNHLY and CDR2 FYNNEI. Deletions cut 7 bases from V and 2 bases from J, with 12 bases between. The CDR3 here is CASMRVSPYEQYF. DNA for the CDR3: TGTGCCAGCATGAGGGTGTCCCCCTACGAGCAGTACTTC. The whole variable domain, filled in from reference TRBV2 and TRBJ2-7, reads EPEVTQTPSHQVTQMGQEVILRCVPISNHLYFYWYRQILGQKVEFLVSFYNNEISEKSEIFDDQFSVERPDGSNFTLKIRSTKLEDSAMYFCASMRVSPYEQYFGPGTRLTVT.

This clone was found once. V gene TRBV9 combines with J gene TRBJ2-1; 10 bases are a match to TRBD2. Germline CDR1 SGDLS, CDR2 YYNGEE. The CDR3 runs to 18 residues. V was clipped by 0 bases and J by 4 bases; unmatched bases: 10. CDR3 coding DNA: TGTGCCAGCAGCGTAGAAGGTGTTAGCGGGGGGATTTACAATGAGCAGTTCTTC. Amino acids: CASSVEGVSGGIYNEQFF.

The chain combines TRBV28 with TRBJ1-2; D gene uncertain. Trimming removed 1 base at V and 2 bases at J, with 5 bases between. The length of the CDR3 is 13 residues. The germline CDR1 and CDR2 sequences are MDHEN and SYDVKM. CDR3 bases: TGTGCCAGCAGTTTATCGGTGAACTATGGCTACACCTTC. This gives the protein CASSLSVNYGYTF.

The J gene is TRBJ1-1, the V gene TRBV29-1, with a tentative D call TRBD1 (5 bases). V was cut by 2 bases and J by 4 bases, with 8 bases left in between. The CDR3 runs 12 residues. The germline V gene has CDR1 SQVTM and CDR2 ANQGSEA. The DNA for the CDR3 is TGCAGCGTTGAATCAGGGTTCACTGAAGCTTTCTTT. This sequence encodes CSVESGFTEAFF.

The chain uses TRBV11-3 and TRBJ2-1, with 8 positions matching TRBD2. The CDR3 runs to 15 residues. V shed 3 bases and J 2 bases; nucleotides not matched to a gene: 3. Germline lookup yields CDR1 SGHNT and CDR2 YENEEA. The chain's CDR3 is CASSFTSGPYNEQFF. CDR3 sequence (DNA): TGTGCCAGCAGCTTTACTAGCGGTCCCTACAATGAGCAGTTCTTC.

The chain has TRBV5-4 and TRBJ2-2; D is ambiguous. CDR3 size: 15 residues. Deletions cut 5 bases from V and 6 bases from J, with 17 bases between. Per germline, CDR1 SGHNT and CDR2 YYREEE (reference sequence). The CDR3 region has the DNA TGTGCCAGCAGACCGGCCTCCTCTGGGCCCGGGGAGCTGTTTTTT. It translates to CASRPASSGPGELFF.

The chain recombines TRBV11-3 with TRBJ2-1; 13 bases match TRBD2. Trimming cost V 5 bases and J 10 bases; bases outside gene matches: 8. CDR3 length equals 15 residues. Germline V gene data show CDR1 as SGHNT and CDR2 as YENEEA. The chain's CDR3 is CASSPRLAGGKEQFF. DNA for the CDR3: TGTGCCAGCAGCCCGCGACTAGCGGGAGGAAAAGAGCAGTTCTTC.

The V and J genes are TRBV11-3 and TRBJ2-2, with D tentatively TRBD1 (5 bases). Looked up from germline, CDR1 is SGHNT and CDR2 is YENEEA. Trimming left V 5 bases short and J 5 bases short, with 6 bases between. There are 12 residues in the CDR3. The CDR3 reads CASSPGTGELFF. Written as DNA, the CDR3 is TGTGCCAGCAGCCCAGGGACCGGGGAGCTGTTTTTT.

This sequence joins TRBV30 and TRBJ1-1; TRBD1 matches 8 bases. This CDR3 is 13 amino acids long. J gave up 4 bases and V 5 bases, and 6 bases lay outside the gene matches. Germline assignment: CDR1 GTSNPN and CDR2 SVGIG (reference sequence). The CDR3 loop is CAWDRGLGTEAFF. The CDR3 DNA reads TGTGCCTGGGACAGGGGACTCGGCACTGAAGCTTTCTTT.

The chain has TRBV13 and TRBJ2-1; D may be TRBD1 (5 bases). Germline CDR1 and CDR2: PRHDT and FYEKMQ (reference sequence). V was pared by 2 bases and J by 1 base, with 12 bases between. CDR3 length: 16 residues. The CDR3 sequence: CASSLRGGISYNEQFF. The CDR3 DNA is TGTGCCAGCAGCTTAAGGGGTGGGATTTCCTACAATGAGCAGTTCTTC.

The rearrangement uses TRBV25-1 and TRBJ2-3; 10 nucleotides agree with TRBD1. V lost 6 bases to trimming and J lost 2 bases; unmatched junction nucleotides: 5. CDR1 is MGHDK and CDR2 is SYGVNS in the germline V gene. The CDR3 sequence is 15 residues long. The CDR3 DNA is TGTGCCAGCAGCCGGACAGGGGGTCCCACAGATACGCAGTATTTT. Translation gives CASSRTGGPTDTQYF. The variable domain in full, completed from reference TRBV25-1 and TRBJ2-3, reads EADIYQTPRYLVIGTGKKITLECSQTMGHDKMYWYQQDPGMELHLIHYSYGVNSTEKGDLSSESTVSRIRTEHFPLTLESARPSHTSQYLCASSRTGGPTDTQYFGPGTRLTVL.

The V and J genes are TRBV28 and TRBJ2-5; 8 bases match TRBD1. Germline V gene lookup returns CDR1 MDHEN and CDR2 SYDVKM. The junction had 8 bases not matched to a gene; V was cut back by 6 bases and J by 5 bases. CDR3 length equals 14 residues. The CDR3 loop reads CASSSGQGHETQYF. The CDR3 DNA reads as TGTGCCAGCAGCTCTGGACAGGGCCACGAGACCCAGTACTTC. The variable domain in full, completed from reference TRBV28 and TRBJ2-5, reads DVKVTQSSRYLVKRTGEKVFLECVQDMDHENMFWYRQDPGLGLRLIYFSYDVKMKEKGDIPEGYSVSREKKERFSLILESASTNQTSMYLCASSSGQGHETQYFGPGTRLLVL.

CDR3: CSVEWRERVSDTQYF. Here the CDR3 DNA reads TGCAGCGTTGAATGGCGGGAGAGAGTGTCAGATACGCAGTATTTT. The chain links TRBV29-1 to TRBJ2-3, with 7 nucleotides matching TRBD2. Germline CDR1 is SQVTM and CDR2 is ANQGSEA. V lost 2 bases to trimming and J lost 4 bases; unmatched junction nucleotides: 9. The CDR3 runs 15 residues.

The V and J genes are TRBV18 and TRBJ2-6; 9 nucleotides match TRBD1. Germline V gives CDR1 KGHSH, CDR2 LQKENI. V lost 1 base, J lost 2 bases, and 15 bases stayed unmatched. The CDR3 is 21 residues long. CDR3 DNA: TGTGCCAGCTCACCACTCCCCCCGGGGGGACAGGGAACTGCTGGGGCCAACGTCCTGACTTTC. It encodes CASSPLPPGGQGTAGANVLTF.

The chain links TRBV30 to TRBJ1-1; 8 bases agree with TRBD1. The CDR3 covers 13 residues. J was trimmed by 5 bases and V by 8 bases; bases with no gene match: 10. The germline gives CDR1 GTSNPN, CDR2 SVGIG (reference sequence). DNA of the CDR3: TGTGCCGGAGACAGGGGATTGGGGACTGAAGCTTTCTTT. It translates to CAGDRGLGTEAFF.

The genes are TRBV5-1 and TRBJ2-3; maybe TRBD1 (6 bases). This CDR3 has 17 amino acids. Germline V gives CDR1 SGHRS, CDR2 YFSETQ. V was shortened by 1 base and J by 6 bases, with 21 bases between the two germline ends. The CDR3: CASSLSRLGGLSDTQYF. The CDR3 DNA reads TGCGCCAGCAGCTTGAGTCGGCTAGGGGGATTATCGGATACGCAGTATTTT.

The chain uses TRBV11-3 and TRBJ2-7, with TRBD1 as a possible D gene (6 bases). The V gene lost 1 base and the J gene lost 5 bases, with 24 bases spanning the gap. The CDR3 is 18 residues long. CDR1 is SGHNT and CDR2 is YENEEA in the germline V gene. CDR3 DNA sequence: TGTGCCAGCAGCTTAGGGAGAATATTACAGGGACCAATAAACGAGCAGTACTTC. This sequence encodes CASSLGRILQGPINEQYF.

V usage is TRBV11-2 and J usage is TRBJ2-7, with 7 bases matching TRBD1. Germline loops: CDR1 SGHAT, CDR2 FQNNGV. This CDR3 has 15 residues. J was trimmed by 0 bases and V by 5 bases; bases with no gene match: 7. CDR3 residues: CASSLGQYLSYEQYF. The CDR3 DNA is TGTGCCAGCAGCCTGGGACAGTACCTCTCCTACGAGCAGTACTTC.

The chain joins TRBV27 to TRBJ2-7; D remains ambiguous. There are 13 residues in the CDR3. Between the trimmed V and J ends, which lost 4 bases and 7 bases, there was a span of 14 bases. CDR1 and CDR2 (germline): MNHEY, SMNVEV (reference sequence). For the CDR3, the DNA is TGTGCCAGCAGTTCAAACTCCCTACGAGAGCAGTACTTC. As protein: CASSSNSLREQYF.